The next 8 T cell receptor beta chains were all read from a single sample in a study of blood T cell repertoires in COVID-19. The repertoire was sequenced with immunoSEQ multiplex PCR; TCRdb's copy has only in-frame clones and lacks some. The sample carries 150,000 or so clones, approximately 85% recorded once. Specimen: peripheral blood. These receptors were collected from a man aged 60 to 69 with COVID-19, enrolled during active disease.

The rearrangement joins TRBV6-2 or TRBV6-3 to TRBJ1-2, with 7 bases fitting TRBD1. The V and J ends lost 5 bases and 0 bases, in that order; junction bases with no gene match: 6. CDR3 size: 15 residues. Germline V gene sequence: CDR1 MNHEY, CDR2 SVGEGT. CDR3 sequence (DNA): TGTGCCAGCAGTCTACAGGGGCTGGCTAACTATGGCTACACCTTC. Amino acids: CASSLQGLANYGYTF.

V is TRBV11-3 and J is TRBJ1-1; no firm D call. V was shortened by 1 base and J by 4 bases, with 7 bases between the two germline ends. This CDR3 region has 13 residues. Germline V CDR1 and CDR2: SGHNT, YENEEA. Here the CDR3 reads CASSLGRVTEAFF. The CDR3 DNA follows: TGTGCCAGCAGCTTAGGGAGGGTCACTGAAGCTTTCTTT.

V gene TRBV4-2 combines with J gene TRBJ2-3; weak D call: TRBD2 (6 bases). The germline gives CDR1 LGHNA, CDR2 YNFKEQ. The CDR3 is made up of 16 amino acids. The ends were cut back, 1 base at V and 1 base at J, with 12 bases in the middle. This chain's CDR3 is CASSQGGDRGTDTQYF. CDR3 bases: TGTGCCAGCAGCCAAGGGGGGGACCGCGGCACAGATACGCAGTATTTT.

The chain couples TRBV19 to TRBJ2-7, with a possible D match to TRBD2 (6 bases). Trimming removed 3 bases from V and 3 bases from J, with 18 bases in between. Germline V gene lookup returns CDR1 LNHDA and CDR2 SQIVND (reference sequence). This CDR3 comprises 16 residues. CDR3 protein: CASSIGGYRKGYEQYF. The CDR3 region has the DNA TGTGCCAGTAGTATTGGAGGGTACAGAAAAGGCTACGAGCAGTACTTC.

The chain carries TRBV18 and TRBJ2-7; tentative D call: TRBD1 (6 bases). Per the germline V gene, CDR1 is KGHSH and CDR2 is LQKENI. There are 15 residues in the CDR3. V was clipped by 0 bases and J by 0 bases, with 9 bases between them. This chain's CDR3 is CASSPPMDSSYEQYF. DNA of the CDR3: TGTGCCAGCTCACCACCTATGGACAGCTCCTACGAGCAGTACTTC.

J is TRBJ1-1 and V is TRBV7-2; maybe TRBD1 (5 bases). Per the germline V gene, CDR1 is SGHTA and CDR2 is FQGNSA. With 5 bases removed from V and 0 bases from J, the gap between germline ends came to 19 bases. The CDR3 is 17 residues long. The CDR3 loop reads CASSVLRGGWMNTEAFF. The CDR3, as DNA: TGTGCCAGCAGCGTCCTCCGGGGGGGGTGGATGAACACTGAAGCTTTCTTT.

The chain links TRBV27 to TRBJ2-1, with 9 bases that match TRBD2. Germline V gene sequence: CDR1 MNHEY, CDR2 SMNVEV (reference sequence). J gave up 9 bases and V 8 bases, and 14 bases lay outside the gene matches. This CDR3 has 15 amino acids. CDR3: CASSKMAGGPGEQFF. CDR3 sequence (DNA): TGTGCCAGCTCAAAAATGGCGGGAGGGCCGGGTGAGCAGTTCTTC.

V gene TRBV7-2 combines with J gene TRBJ1-2; D is unclear. CDR1 is SGHTA, CDR2 FQGNSA, per germline. V gave up 2 bases and J gave up 5 bases, with 21 bases separating them. This CDR3 spans 17 amino acids. CDR3 sequence: CASSLSLFGKGGYGYTF. DNA for the CDR3: TGTGCCAGCAGCTTAAGTCTTTTCGGGAAAGGTGGTTATGGCTACACCTTC.